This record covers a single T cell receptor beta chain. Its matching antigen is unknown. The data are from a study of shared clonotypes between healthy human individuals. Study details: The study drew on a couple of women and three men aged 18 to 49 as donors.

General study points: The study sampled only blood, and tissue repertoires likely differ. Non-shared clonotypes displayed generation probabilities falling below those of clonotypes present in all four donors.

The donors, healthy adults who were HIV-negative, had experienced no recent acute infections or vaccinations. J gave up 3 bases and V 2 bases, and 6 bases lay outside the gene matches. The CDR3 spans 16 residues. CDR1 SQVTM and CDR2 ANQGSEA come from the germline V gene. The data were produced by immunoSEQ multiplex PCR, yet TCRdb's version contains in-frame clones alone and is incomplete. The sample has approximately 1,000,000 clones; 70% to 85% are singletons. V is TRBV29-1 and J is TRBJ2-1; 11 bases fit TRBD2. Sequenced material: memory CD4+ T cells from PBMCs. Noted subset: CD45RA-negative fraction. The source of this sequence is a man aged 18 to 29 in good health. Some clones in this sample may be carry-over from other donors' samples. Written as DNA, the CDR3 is TGCAGCGTTGAAATCCGACTAGCGGGGAACTACAATGAGCAGTTCTTC. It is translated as CSVEIRLAGNYNEQFF.